This is a list of T cell receptor beta chains from one sample in a study of T cells in Graves' hyperthyroidism and ophthalmopathy. One entry per CDR3 protein, called by TCRdb with MiXCR from the multiplex PCR reads. The data contain hundreds of thousands of distinct CDR3 sequences, 40% to 55% of them singletons. The sequenced sample was peripheral blood or thyroid tissue (not recorded which). Every receptor here comes from an adult man with Graves' disease, either hyperthyroidism or ophthalmopathy (not recorded which). CDR3s include the opening cysteine and the closing phenylalanine or tryptophan. A D gene is named only where the DNA matches it firmly. Only some rows state a clone size, as once, few, many or a class for expanded clones.

d_call j_call v_call clone_size cdr3_nt cdr3_aa
. TRBJ1-3 TRBV7-6 . TGTGCCAGCAGCTTTGCAGCCGGAAACACCATATATTTT CASSFAAGNTIYF
TRBD1 TRBJ1-1 TRBV7-8 many TGTGCCAGCAGCTTAGAAAGGGGGCAAGCTTTCTTT CASSLERGQAFF
. TRBJ2-2 TRBV24-1 . TGTGCCAGCAGTTCCCCCCCCGGGGAGCTGTTTTTT CASSSPPGELFF
TRBD1 TRBJ1-1 TRBV24-1 . TGTGCCACCAGTGATCACAGGGGGGCAAGCACTGAAGCTTTCTTT CATSDHRGASTEAFF
. TRBJ2-7 TRBV4-1 . TGCGCCGCGACCCACGGACTGAACACATCCTACGAGCAGTACTTC CAATHGLNTSYEQYF
. TRBJ1-1 TRBV14 few TGTGCCAGCAGTCCCAGACAGACTGAAGCTTTCTTT CASSPRQTEAFF
. TRBJ2-6 TRBV25-1 . TGTGCCAGCAGTCGTGGGGGGGGGCGCGGGAGGGCCAACGTCCTGACTTTC CASSRGGGRGRANVLTF
TRBD1 TRBJ1-2 TRBV2 many TGTGCCGACCGGGACAGGGCCTATGGCTACACCTTC CADRDRAYGYTF
. TRBJ1-1 TRBV12-3/TRBV12-4 many TGTGCCAGCGGAGGACGTCAGAACACTGAAGCTTTCTTT CASGGRQNTEAFF
. TRBJ1-3 TRBV29-1 many TGCAGCGTTTCGATACACGGAAGAAACACCATATATTTT CSVSIHGRNTIYF
TRBD1 TRBJ1-4 TRBV7-9 few TGTGCCAGCAGCCCGGGACAGTTCCCGGTTAATGAAAAACTGTTTTTT CASSPGQFPVNEKLFF
. TRBJ2-7 TRBV7-9 . TGTGCCAGCAGCTCACAGGGGGGGGAAGACTACGAGCAGTACTTC CASSSQGGEDYEQYF
TRBD1 TRBJ1-5 TRBV29-1 many TGCAGCGTTGGGGGGGGACAGGGCAATCAGCCCCAGCATTTT CSVGGGQGNQPQHF
TRBD1 TRBJ1-2 TRBV11-1 . TGTGCCAGCAGCTTACTACGGACAGGGGACGGCACCTTC CASSLLRTGDGTF
. TRBJ1-1 TRBV29-1 . TGCAGCTTGGCAGGGAACGCTGAAGCTTTCTTT CSLAGNAEAFF
TRBD1 TRBJ2-7 TRBV7-9 . TGTGCCAGCAGGAGGGGACAGGGGATTGGCGACGAGCAGTACTTC CASRRGQGIGDEQYF
. TRBJ1-2 TRBV7-8 . TGTGCCAGCAGCTTAGTCGGGACACGGACCGTGAGCTATGGCTACACCTTC CASSLVGTRTVSYGYTF
TRBD1 TRBJ2-5 TRBV24-1 many TGTGCCACCGCCGGGACAGGGGGCGAGGAGACCCAGTACTTC CATAGTGGEETQYF
. TRBJ1-5 TRBV9 few TGTGCCAGCAGCGTTTCGTCGCCCCGCAGGCAGCCCCAGCATTTT CASSVSSPRRQPQHF
. TRBJ1-1 TRBV6-5 few TGTGCCAGCAACCCCCACGGCCCGAACACTGAAGCTTTCTTT CASNPHGPNTEAFF
. TRBJ2-7 TRBV7-9 many TGTGCCAGCAGCTTCCCAGGGCCCGAGCAGTACTTC CASSFPGPEQYF
. TRBJ1-2 TRBV2 many TGTGCCAGCAGTCCCGAAGGCGGCTACACCTTC CASSPEGGYTF
. TRBJ1-1 TRBV10-3 . TGTGCCATCAGTGAGGGACACTTGAACGCTGAAGCTTTCTTT CAISEGHLNAEAFF
. TRBJ2-7 TRBV20-1 many TGCAGTGCTAGAGATCTACCGTCCTACGAGCAGTACTTC CSARDLPSYEQYF
. TRBJ1-5 TRBV10-3 many TGTGCCATCAGGAGTGATAGGGGCCGCAATCAGCCCCAGCATTTT CAIRSDRGRNQPQHF
. TRBJ2-5 TRBV25-1 . TGTGCCAGCAGGGGTGGTAAGACCCAGTACTTC CASRGGKTQYF
. TRBJ1-1 TRBV7-9 many TGTGCCAGCAGCTTGACCTGGAACACTGAAGCTTTCTTT CASSLTWNTEAFF
TRBD1 TRBJ2-7 TRBV7-9 . TGTGCCAGCAGGCCGACAGGGACGTCCTACGAGCAGTACTTC CASRPTGTSYEQYF
TRBD1 TRBJ2-7 TRBV7-9 once TGTGCCAGCAGCGGAGGGACAGGGTTGAACGAGCAGTACTTC CASSGGTGLNEQYF
. TRBJ1-5 TRBV20-1 . TGCAGTGCTAGTATGGGGCCAAATCAGCCCCAGCATTTT CSASMGPNQPQHF
TRBD1 TRBJ1-6 TRBV5-1 . TGTGCCAGCAGTTTCCGGACAGGGGTCTTCGGATCACCCCTCCACTTT CASSFRTGVFGSPLHF
. TRBJ1-6 TRBV10-3 . TGTGCCATCAGCTCGATCTCCTATAATTCACCCCTCCACTTT CAISSISYNSPLHF
. TRBJ1-1 TRBV2 . TGTGCCAGCAGCGGATACAGGTACGACACTGAAGCTTTCTTT CASSGYRYDTEAFF
TRBD1 TRBJ1-4 TRBV5-1 few TGCGCCAGCACCCGGACAGGACCTTCAACTAATGAAAAACTGTTTTTT CASTRTGPSTNEKLFF
TRBD2 TRBJ2-7 TRBV7-3 few TGTGCCAGCAGCCCCTCGGGACTAGCGGGAGACGAGCAGTACTTC CASSPSGLAGDEQYF
. TRBJ2-7 TRBV15 . TGTGCCACCAGCAGAGTCGCGACAGGTCCGTACTTC CATSRVATGPYF
TRBD2 TRBJ2-7 TRBV6-5 few TGTGCCAGCAGTTACTCTTGGACTAGCGGGAGCTACGAGCAGTACTTC CASSYSWTSGSYEQYF
TRBD1 TRBJ1-6 TRBV10-3 . TGTGCCAGCAGAGGAGGGACAGTCTTAGCTTCACCCCTCCACTTT CASRGGTVLASPLHF
. TRBJ2-7 TRBV7-8 many TGTGCCAGCAGCTTGGGACCTGGACCCTACGAGCAGTACTTC CASSLGPGPYEQYF
TRBD1 TRBJ1-1 TRBV25-1 . TGTGCCAGCAGTGAAAGGGACAGGGGGCCTGAAGCTTTCTTT CASSERDRGPEAFF
. TRBJ1-3 TRBV7-2 . TGTGCCAGCAGTCCTTCTAAAGGGGGATCTGGAAACACCATATATTTT CASSPSKGGSGNTIYF
. TRBJ1-6 TRBV2 . TGTGCCAGCAGTGAATTTGCTAGCAGCCCATATAATTCACCCCTCCACTTT CASSEFASSPYNSPLHF
TRBD1 TRBJ1-1 TRBV25-1 . TGTGCCAGCGTAGACAGGGGAAGCACTGAAGCTTTCTTT CASVDRGSTEAFF
. TRBJ1-2 TRBV5-1 . TGCACCAGCAGCTTGGGGCAGGCCAAGTACTATGGCTACACCTTC CTSSLGQAKYYGYTF
. TRBJ1-5 TRBV5-6 few TGTGCCAGCAGCAGTGGACATATGAGCAATCAGCCCCAGCATTTT CASSSGHMSNQPQHF
TRBD1 TRBJ1-5 TRBV20-1 . TGCAGTGCTAGAGATGTGACAGGGGGGGCTCAGCCCCAGCATTTT CSARDVTGGAQPQHF
. TRBJ1-4 TRBV6-6 . TGTGCCAGCAGTGAAGCAAGGACATTTCCTGAAAAACTGTTTTTT CASSEARTFPEKLFF
. TRBJ2-5 TRBV20-1 . TGCAGTGCTAGAGAGGCGGGAAGGCAAGAGACCCAGTACTTC CSAREAGRQETQYF
. TRBJ1-2 TRBV7-2 . TGTGCCAGCAGCCAAGATCTCTTGGCGGGTACAGGGAGTGGCTACACCTTC CASSQDLLAGTGSGYTF